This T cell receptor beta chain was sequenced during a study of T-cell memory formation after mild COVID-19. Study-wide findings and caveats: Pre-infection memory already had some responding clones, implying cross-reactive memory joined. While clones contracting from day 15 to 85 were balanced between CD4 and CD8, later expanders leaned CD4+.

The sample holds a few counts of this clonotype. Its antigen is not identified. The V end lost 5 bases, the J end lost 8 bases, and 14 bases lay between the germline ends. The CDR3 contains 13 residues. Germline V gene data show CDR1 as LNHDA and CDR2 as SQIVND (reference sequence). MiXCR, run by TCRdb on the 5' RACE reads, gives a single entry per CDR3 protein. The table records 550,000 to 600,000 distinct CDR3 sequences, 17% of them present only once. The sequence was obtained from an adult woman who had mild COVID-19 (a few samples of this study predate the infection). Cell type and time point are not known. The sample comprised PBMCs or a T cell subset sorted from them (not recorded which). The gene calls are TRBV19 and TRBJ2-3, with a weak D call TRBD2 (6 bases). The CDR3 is CASSDTTSGTQYF. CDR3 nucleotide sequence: TGTGCCAGTAGTGACACGACTAGTGGTACGCAGTATTTT.